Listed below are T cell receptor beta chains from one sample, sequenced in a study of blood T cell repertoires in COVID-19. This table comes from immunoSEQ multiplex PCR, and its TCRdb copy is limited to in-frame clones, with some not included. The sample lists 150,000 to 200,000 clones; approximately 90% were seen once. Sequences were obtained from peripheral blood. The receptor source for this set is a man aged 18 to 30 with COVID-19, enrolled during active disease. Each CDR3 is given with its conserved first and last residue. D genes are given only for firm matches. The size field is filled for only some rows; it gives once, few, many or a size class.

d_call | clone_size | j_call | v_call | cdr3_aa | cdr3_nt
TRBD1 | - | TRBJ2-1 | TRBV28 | CASSCPQGQGCNEQFF | TGTGCCAGCAGTTGCCCGCAGGGACAGGGGTGCAATGAGCAGTTCTTC
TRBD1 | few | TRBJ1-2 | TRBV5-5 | CASSPGQDYGYTF | TGTGCCAGCAGCCCCGGACAGGACTATGGCTACACCTTC
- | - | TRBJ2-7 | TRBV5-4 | CASSFIGRANEQYF | TGTGCCAGCAGCTTTATTGGCAGGGCCAACGAGCAGTACTTC
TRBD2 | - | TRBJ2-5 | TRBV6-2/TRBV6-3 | CASSQGTSGSMTQYF | TGTGCCAGCAGTCAAGGGACTAGCGGGAGTATGACCCAGTACTTC
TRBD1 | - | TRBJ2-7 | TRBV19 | CASSIGTGNYEQYF | TGTGCCAGTAGTATCGGGACAGGGAACTACGAGCAGTACTTC
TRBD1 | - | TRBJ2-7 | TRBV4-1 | CASSQNTGGEQYF | TGCGCCAGCAGCCAAAATACAGGGGGTGAGCAGTACTTC
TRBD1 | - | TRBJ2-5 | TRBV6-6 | CASSYSGQIQETQYF | TGTGCCAGCAGTTACTCGGGACAGATCCAAGAGACCCAGTACTTC
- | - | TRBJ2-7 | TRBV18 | CASSPRGGSYEQYF | TGTGCCAGCTCACCACGAGGTGGCTCCTACGAGCAGTACTTC
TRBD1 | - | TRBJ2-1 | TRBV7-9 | CASSLVGRTGDSRNEQFF | TGTGCCAGCAGTTTAGTAGGTAGGACAGGGGATTCGAGGAATGAGCAGTTCTTC
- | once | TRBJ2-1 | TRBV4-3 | CASSHQGWNEQFF | TGCGCCAGCAGCCACCAGGGGTGGAATGAGCAGTTCTTC
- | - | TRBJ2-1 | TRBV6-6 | CASSPSLEQFF | TGTGCCAGCAGTCCGAGCCTAGAGCAGTTCTTC
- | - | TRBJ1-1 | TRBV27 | CASSLGGSWVEAFF | TGTGCCAGCAGTTTAGGGGGGAGTTGGGTTGAAGCTTTCTTT
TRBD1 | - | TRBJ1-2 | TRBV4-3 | CASSPGQGNYGYTF | TGCGCCAGCAGCCCTGGACAGGGAAACTATGGCTACACCTTC
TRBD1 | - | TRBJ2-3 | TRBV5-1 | CASSLGRTGGADTQYF | TGCGCCAGCAGCTTGGGTAGGACAGGGGGTGCAGATACGCAGTATTTT
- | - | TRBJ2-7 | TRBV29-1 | CSVERDSYEQYF | TGCAGCGTTGAGCGGGACTCCTACGAGCAGTACTTC
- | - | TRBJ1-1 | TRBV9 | CASSVGAGTEAFF | TGTGCCAGCAGCGTAGGGGCAGGAACTGAAGCTTTCTTT
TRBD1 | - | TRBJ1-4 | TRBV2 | CAIRQGEEKLFF | TGTGCCATTCGACAGGGCGAGGAAAAACTGTTTTTT
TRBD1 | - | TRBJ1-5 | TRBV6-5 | CASSYGQGDNQPQHF | TGTGCCAGCAGTTACGGGCAGGGGGACAATCAGCCCCAGCATTTT
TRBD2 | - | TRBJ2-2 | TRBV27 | CASSLFLAGGRGTGELFF | TGTGCCAGCAGTTTATTTTTAGCGGGAGGGCGAGGCACCGGGGAGCTGTTTTTT
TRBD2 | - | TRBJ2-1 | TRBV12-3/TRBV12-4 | CASGLAGVGEQFF | TGTGCCAGTGGACTAGCGGGAGTGGGGGAGCAGTTCTTC
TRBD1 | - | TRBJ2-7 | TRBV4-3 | CASSHGTGGAYEQYF | TGCGCCAGCAGCCACGGGACAGGGGGAGCCTACGAGCAGTACTTC
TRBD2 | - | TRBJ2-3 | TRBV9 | CASSVAASGTTDTQYF | TGTGCCAGCAGCGTAGCTGCTAGCGGTACAACAGATACGCAGTATTTT
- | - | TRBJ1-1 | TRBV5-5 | CASSPDSITEAFF | TGTGCCAGCAGCCCTGACAGTATCACTGAAGCTTTCTTT
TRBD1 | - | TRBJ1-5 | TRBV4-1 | CASSTGQGIQPQHF | TGCGCCAGCAGCACGGGACAGGGAATTCAGCCCCAGCATTTT
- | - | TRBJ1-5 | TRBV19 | CASSIVGRGVNQPQHF | TGTGCCAGTAGTATAGTTGGCAGGGGAGTCAATCAGCCCCAGCATTTT
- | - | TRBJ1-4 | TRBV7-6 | CASSLEAGWDEKLFF | TGTGCCAGCAGCTTAGAGGCAGGGTGGGATGAAAAACTGTTTTTT
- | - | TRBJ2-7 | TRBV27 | CASSLSTAIMGLEQYF | TGTGCCAGCAGTTTATCAACCGCTATAATGGGCCTCGAGCAGTACTTC
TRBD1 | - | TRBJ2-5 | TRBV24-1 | CATSGGDRGQGETQYF | TGTGCCACCAGTGGTGGGGACAGGGGGCAAGGAGAGACCCAGTACTTC
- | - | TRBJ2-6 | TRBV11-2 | CASSFDSSGANVLTF | TGTGCCAGCAGTTTCGACAGCTCTGGGGCCAACGTCCTGACTTTC
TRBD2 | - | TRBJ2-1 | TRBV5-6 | CASSWGTMSSSYNEQFF | TGTGCCAGCAGCTGGGGGACTATGTCGAGCTCCTACAATGAGCAGTTCTTC
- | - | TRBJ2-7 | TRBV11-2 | CASSLGPGSPYF | TGTGCCAGCAGCTTAGGTCCGGGATCGCCTTACTTC
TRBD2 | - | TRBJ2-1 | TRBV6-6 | CASRVPGLGGEQFF | TGTGCCAGCAGGGTTCCGGGACTAGGGGGTGAGCAGTTCTTC
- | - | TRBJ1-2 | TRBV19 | CARATGGDGATNYGYTF | TGTGCCAGGGCCACCGGGGGGGACGGTGCGACTAACTATGGCTACACCTTC
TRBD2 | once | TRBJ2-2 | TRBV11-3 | CASSLGLATGELFF | TGTGCCAGCAGCCTGGGACTAGCAACCGGGGAGCTGTTTTTT
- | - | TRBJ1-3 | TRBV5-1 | CASSLSGSGNTIYF | TGCGCCAGCAGCTTGTCGGGATCTGGAAACACCATATATTTT
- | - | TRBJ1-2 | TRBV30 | CAWSGGYGYTF | TGTGCCTGGAGCGGAGGCTATGGCTACACCTTC